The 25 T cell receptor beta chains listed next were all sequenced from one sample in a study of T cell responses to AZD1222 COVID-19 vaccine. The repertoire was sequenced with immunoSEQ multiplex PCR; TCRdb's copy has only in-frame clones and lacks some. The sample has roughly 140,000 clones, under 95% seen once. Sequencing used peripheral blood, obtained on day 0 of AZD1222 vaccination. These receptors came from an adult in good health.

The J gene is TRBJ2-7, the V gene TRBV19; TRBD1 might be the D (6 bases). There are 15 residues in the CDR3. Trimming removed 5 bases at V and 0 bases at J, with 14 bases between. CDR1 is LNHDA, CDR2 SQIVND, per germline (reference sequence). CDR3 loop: CASSRPRDNSYEQYF. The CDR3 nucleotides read TGTGCCAGTAGTCGCCCCCGGGACAACTCCTACGAGCAGTACTTC.

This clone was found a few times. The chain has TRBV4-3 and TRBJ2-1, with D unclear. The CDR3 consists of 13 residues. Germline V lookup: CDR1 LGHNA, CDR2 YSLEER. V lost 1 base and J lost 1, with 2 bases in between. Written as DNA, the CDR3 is TGCGCCAGCAGCCAAGGGTCCTACAATGAGCAGTTCTTC. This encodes CASSQGSYNEQFF.

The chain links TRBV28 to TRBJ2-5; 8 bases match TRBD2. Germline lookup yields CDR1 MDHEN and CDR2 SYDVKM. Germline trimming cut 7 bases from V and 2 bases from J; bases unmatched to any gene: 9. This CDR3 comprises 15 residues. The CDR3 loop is CASTEDSGDQETQYF. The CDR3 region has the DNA TGTGCCAGCACAGAGGATAGCGGGGATCAAGAGACCCAGTACTTC.

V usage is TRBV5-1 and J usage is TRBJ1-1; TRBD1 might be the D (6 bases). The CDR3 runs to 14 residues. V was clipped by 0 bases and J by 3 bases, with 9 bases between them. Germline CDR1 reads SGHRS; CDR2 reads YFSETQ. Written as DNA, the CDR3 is TGCGCCAGCAGCTTGGTTAGGGGGGACACTGAAGCTTTCTTT. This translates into CASSLVRGDTEAFF.

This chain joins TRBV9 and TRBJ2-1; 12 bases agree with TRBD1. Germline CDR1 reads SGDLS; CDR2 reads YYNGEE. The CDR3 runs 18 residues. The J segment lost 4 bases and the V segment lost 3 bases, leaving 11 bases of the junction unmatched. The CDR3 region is CASSGPGTGGPKYNEQFF. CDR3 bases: TGTGCCAGCAGCGGCCCCGGGACAGGGGGCCCGAAATACAATGAGCAGTTCTTC.

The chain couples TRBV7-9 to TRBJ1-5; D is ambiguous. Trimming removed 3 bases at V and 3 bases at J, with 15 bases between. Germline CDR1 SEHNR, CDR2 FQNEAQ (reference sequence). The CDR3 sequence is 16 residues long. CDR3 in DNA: TGTGCCAGCAGCTTGGATGGTAGGGCCGACAATCAGCCCCAGCATTTT. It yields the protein CASSLDGRADNQPQHF. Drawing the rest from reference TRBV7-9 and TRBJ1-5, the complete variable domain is DTGVSQNPRHKITKRGQNVTFRCDPISEHNRLYWYRQTLGQGPEFLTYFQNEAQLEKSRLLSDRFSAERPKGSFSTLEIQRTEQGDSAMYLCASSLDGRADNQPQHFGDGTRLSIL.

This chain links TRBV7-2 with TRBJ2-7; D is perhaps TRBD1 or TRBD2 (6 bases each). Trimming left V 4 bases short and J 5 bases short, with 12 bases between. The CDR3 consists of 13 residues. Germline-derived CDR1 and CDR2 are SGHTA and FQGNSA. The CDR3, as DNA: TGTGCCAGCAGCTCCAGGGGAGGACACGAGCAGTACTTC. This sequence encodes CASSSRGGHEQYF.

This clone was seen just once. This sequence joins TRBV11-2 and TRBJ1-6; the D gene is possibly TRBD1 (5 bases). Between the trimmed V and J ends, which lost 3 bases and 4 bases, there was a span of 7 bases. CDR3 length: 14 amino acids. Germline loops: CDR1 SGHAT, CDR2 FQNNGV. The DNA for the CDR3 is TGTGCCAGCAGCTTCGACAGTTATAATTCACCCCTCCACTTT. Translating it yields CASSFDSYNSPLHF.

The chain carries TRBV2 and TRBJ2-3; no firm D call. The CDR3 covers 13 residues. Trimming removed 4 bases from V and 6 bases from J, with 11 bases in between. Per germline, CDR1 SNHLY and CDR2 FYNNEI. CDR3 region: CASSVSLGDTQYF. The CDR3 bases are TGTGCCAGCAGTGTCTCACTCGGGGATACGCAGTATTTT.

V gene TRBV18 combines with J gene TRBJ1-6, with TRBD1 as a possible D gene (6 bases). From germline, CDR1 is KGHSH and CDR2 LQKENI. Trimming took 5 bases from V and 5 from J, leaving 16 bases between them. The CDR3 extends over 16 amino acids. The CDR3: CASSSGRGANNSPLHF. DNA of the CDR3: TGTGCCAGCTCATCGGGCCGGGGGGCCAATAATTCACCCCTCCACTTT.

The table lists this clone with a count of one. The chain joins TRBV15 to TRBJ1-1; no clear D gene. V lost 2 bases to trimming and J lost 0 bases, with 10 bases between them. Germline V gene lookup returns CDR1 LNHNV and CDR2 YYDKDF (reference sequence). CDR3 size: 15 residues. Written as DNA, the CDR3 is TGTGCCACCAGCAGATTTGGGCAGCTGAACACTGAAGCTTTCTTT. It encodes CATSRFGQLNTEAFF.

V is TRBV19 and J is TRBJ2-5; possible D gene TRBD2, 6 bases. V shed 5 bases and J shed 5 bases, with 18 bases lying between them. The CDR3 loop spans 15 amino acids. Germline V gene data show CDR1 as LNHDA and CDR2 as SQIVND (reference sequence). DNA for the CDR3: TGTGCCAGTAGTTCGACTAGGGGACGTAGCGAGACCCAGTACTTC. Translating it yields CASSSTRGRSETQYF.

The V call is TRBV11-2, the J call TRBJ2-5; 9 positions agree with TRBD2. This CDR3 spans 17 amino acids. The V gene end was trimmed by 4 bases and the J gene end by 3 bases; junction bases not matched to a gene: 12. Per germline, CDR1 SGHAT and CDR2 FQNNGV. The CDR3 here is CASSWATQSGGKETQYF. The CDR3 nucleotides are TGTGCCAGCAGCTGGGCTACCCAAAGCGGGGGGAAAGAGACCCAGTACTTC.

The CDR3 loop reads CASSPKAGGRDEQFF. The DNA of the CDR3 is TGTGCCAGCTCACCAAAGGCGGGAGGAAGGGATGAGCAGTTCTTC. The chain couples TRBV18 to TRBJ2-1; 8 bases line up with TRBD2. This CDR3 is 15 amino acids long. The germline gives CDR1 KGHSH, CDR2 LQKENI. The V segment lost 2 bases and the J segment 8 bases; nucleotides outside the gene matches: 8. The full variable domain, with the rest looked up from reference TRBV18 and TRBJ2-1, is NAGVMQNPRHLVRRRGQEARLRCSPMKGHSHVYWYRQLPEEGLKFMVYLQKENIIDESGMPKERFSAEFPKEGPSILRIQQVVRGDSAAYFCASSPKAGGRDEQFFGPGTRLTVL.

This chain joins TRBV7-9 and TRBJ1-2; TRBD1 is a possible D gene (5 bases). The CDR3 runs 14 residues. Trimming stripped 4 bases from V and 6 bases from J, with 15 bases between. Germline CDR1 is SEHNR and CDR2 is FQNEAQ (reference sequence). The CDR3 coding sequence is TGTGCCAGCAGCTCCGTAGGGGCAGGAGATGGCTACACCTTC. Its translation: CASSSVGAGDGYTF. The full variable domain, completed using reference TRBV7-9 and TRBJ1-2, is DTGVSQNPRHKITKRGQNVTFRCDPISEHNRLYWYRQTLGQGPEFLTYFQNEAQLEKSRLLSDRFSAERPKGSFSTLEIQRTEQGDSAMYLCASSSVGAGDGYTFGSGTRLTVV.

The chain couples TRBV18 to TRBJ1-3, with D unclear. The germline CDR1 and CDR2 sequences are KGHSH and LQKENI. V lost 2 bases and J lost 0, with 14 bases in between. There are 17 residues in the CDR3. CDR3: CASSPNEGSISGNTIYF. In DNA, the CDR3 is TGTGCCAGCTCACCAAATGAAGGGAGTATCTCTGGAAACACCATATATTTT.

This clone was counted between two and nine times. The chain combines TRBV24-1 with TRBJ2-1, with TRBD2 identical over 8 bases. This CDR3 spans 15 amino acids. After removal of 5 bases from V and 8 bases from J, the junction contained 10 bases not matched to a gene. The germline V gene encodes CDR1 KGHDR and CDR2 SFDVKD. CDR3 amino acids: CATSAVSGGVDEQFF. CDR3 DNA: TGTGCCACCAGTGCGGTCTCGGGAGGGGTCGATGAGCAGTTCTTC.

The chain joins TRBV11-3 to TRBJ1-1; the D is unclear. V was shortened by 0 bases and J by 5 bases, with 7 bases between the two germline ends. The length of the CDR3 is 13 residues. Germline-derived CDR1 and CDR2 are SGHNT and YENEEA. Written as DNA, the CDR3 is TGTGCCAGCAGCTTAGATCGAGGGACTGAAGCTTTCTTT. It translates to CASSLDRGTEAFF.

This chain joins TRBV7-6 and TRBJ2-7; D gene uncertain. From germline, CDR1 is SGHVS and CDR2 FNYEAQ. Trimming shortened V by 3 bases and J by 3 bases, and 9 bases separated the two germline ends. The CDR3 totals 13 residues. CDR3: CASSFGPSYEQYF. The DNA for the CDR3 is TGTGCCAGCAGCTTTGGGCCGAGCTACGAGCAGTACTTC. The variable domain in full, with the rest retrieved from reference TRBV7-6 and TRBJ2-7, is GAGVSQSPRYKVTKRGQDVALRCDPISGHVSLYWYRQALGQGPEFLTYFNYEAQQDKSGLPNDRFSAERPEGSISTLTIQRTEQRDSAMYRCASSFGPSYEQYFGPGTRLTVT.

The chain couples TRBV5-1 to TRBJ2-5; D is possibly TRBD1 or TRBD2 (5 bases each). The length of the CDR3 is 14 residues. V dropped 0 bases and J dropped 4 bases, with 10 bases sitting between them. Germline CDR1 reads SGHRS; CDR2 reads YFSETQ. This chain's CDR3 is CASSLGRGGETQYF. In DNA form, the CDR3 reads TGCGCCAGCAGCTTGGGCCGGGGCGGAGAGACCCAGTACTTC.

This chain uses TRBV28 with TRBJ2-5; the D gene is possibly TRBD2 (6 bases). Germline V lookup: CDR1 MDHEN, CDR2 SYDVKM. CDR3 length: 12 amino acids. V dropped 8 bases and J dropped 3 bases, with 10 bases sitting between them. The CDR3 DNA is TGTGCCAGCCGCCGGGGGAAAGAGACCCAGTACTTC. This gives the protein CASRRGKETQYF.

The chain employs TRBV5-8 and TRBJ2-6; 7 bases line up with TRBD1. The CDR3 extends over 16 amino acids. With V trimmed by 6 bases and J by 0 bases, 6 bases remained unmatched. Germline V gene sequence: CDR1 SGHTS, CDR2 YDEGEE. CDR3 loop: CASTQGVLSGANVLTF. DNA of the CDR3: TGTGCCAGCACCCAGGGGGTCCTCTCTGGGGCCAACGTCCTGACTTTC.

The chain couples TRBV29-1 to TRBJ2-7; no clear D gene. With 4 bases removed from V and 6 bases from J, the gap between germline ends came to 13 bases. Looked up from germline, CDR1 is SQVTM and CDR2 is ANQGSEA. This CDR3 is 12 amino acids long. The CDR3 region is CSVGSQGFEQYF. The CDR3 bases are TGCAGCGTTGGAAGCCAAGGGTTCGAGCAGTACTTC.

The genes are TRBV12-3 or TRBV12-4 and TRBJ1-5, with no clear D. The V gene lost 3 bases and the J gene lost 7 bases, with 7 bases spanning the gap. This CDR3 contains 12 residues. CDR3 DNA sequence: TGTGCCAGCAGTTTGGGGATCCAGCCCCAGCATTTT. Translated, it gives CASSLGIQPQHF.

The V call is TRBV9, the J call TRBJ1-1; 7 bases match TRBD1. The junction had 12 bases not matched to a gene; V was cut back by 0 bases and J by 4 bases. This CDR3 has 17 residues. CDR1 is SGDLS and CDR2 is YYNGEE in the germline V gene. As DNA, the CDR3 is TGTGCCAGCAGCGTAGGCCCGGAGGGGACAGCTGGCACTGAAGCTTTCTTT. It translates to CASSVGPEGTAGTEAFF.